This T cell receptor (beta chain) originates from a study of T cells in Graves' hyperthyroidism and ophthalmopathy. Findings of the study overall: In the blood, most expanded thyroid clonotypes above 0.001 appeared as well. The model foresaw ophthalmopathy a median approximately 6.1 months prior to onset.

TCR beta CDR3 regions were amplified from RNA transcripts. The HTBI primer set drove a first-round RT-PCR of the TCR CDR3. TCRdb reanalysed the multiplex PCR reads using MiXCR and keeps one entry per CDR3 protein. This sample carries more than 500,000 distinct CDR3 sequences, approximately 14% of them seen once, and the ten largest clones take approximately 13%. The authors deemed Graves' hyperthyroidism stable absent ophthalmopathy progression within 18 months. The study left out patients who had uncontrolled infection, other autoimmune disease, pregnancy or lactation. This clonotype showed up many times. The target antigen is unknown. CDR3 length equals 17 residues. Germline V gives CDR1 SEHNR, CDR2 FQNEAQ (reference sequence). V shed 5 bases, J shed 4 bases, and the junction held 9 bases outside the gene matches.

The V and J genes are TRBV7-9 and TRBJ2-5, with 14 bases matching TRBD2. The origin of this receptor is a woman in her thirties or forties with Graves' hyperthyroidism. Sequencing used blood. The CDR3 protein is CASSRGLAGVARETQYF. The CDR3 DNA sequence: TGTGCCAGCAGCCGGGGACTAGCGGGAGTTGCGAGAGAGACCCAGTACTTC.